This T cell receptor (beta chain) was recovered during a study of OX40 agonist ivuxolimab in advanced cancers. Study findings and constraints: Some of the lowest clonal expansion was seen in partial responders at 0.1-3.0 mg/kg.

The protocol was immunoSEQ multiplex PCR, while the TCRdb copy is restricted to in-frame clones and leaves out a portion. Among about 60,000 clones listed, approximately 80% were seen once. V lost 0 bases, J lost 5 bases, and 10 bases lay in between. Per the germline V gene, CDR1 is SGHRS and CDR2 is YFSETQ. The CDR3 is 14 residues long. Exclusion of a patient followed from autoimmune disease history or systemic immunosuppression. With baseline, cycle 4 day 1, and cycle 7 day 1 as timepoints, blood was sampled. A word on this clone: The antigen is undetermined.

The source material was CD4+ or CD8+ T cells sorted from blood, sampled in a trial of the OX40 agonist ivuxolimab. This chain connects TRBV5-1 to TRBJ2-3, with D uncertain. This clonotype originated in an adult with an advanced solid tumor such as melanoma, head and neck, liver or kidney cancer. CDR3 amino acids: CASSLGPGEDTQYF. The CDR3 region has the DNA TGCGCCAGCAGCTTGGGCCCTGGGGAAGATACGCAGTATTTT.